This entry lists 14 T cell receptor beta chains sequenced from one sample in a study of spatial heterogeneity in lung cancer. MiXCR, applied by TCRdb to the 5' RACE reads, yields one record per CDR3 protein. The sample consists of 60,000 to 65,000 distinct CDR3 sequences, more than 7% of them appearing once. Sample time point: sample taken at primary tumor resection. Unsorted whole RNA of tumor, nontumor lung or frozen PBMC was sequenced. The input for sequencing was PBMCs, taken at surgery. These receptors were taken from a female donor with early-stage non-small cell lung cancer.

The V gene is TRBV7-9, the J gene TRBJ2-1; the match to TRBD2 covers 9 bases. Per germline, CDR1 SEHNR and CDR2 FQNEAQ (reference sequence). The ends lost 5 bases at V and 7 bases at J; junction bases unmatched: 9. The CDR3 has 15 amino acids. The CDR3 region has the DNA TGTGCCAGCAGCCTAAGGACTAGCGCCTTAAATGAGCAGTTCTTC. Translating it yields CASSLRTSALNEQFF.

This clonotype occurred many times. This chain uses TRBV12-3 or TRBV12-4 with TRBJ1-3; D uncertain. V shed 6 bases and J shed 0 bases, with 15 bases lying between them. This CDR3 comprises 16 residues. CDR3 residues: CASSPDRPLSGNTIYF. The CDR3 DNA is TGTGCCAGCAGCCCGGACCGTCCGCTCTCTGGAAACACCATATATTTT.

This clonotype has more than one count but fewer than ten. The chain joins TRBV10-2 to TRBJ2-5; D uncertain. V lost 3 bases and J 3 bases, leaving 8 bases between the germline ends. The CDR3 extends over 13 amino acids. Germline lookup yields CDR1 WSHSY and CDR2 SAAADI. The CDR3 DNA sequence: TGCGCCAGCAGTGATTTCGGAGAAGAGACCCAGTACTTC. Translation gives CASSDFGEETQYF.

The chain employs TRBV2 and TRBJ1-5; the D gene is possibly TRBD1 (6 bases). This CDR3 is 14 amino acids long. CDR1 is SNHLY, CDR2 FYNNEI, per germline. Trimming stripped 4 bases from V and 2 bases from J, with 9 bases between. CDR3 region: CASSGGAGNQPQHF. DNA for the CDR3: TGTGCCAGCAGTGGGGGGGCTGGCAATCAGCCCCAGCATTTT.

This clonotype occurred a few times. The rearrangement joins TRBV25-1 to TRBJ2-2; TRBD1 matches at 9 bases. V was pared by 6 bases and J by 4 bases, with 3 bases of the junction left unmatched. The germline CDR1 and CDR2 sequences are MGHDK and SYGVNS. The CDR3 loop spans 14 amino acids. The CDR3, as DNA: TGTGCCAGCAGCCGGGACAGGGCCACCGGGGAGCTGTTTTTT. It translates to CASSRDRATGELFF.

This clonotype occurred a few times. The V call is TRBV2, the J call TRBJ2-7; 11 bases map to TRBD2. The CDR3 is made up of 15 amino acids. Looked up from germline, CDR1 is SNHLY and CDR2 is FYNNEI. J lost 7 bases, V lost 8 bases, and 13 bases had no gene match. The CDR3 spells CASSERTSGSGEQYF. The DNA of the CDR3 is TGTGCCAGCTCCGAAAGGACTAGCGGGTCTGGGGAGCAGTACTTC.

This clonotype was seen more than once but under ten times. The CDR3 here is CATSDLVQNQETQYF. CDR3 nucleotides: TGTGCCACCAGTGATTTAGTACAGAACCAAGAGACCCAGTACTTC. This sequence joins TRBV24-1 and TRBJ2-5; D is undetermined. Between the trimmed V and J ends, which lost 1 base and 0 bases, there was a span of 8 bases. The length of the CDR3 is 15 residues. Germline CDR1 KGHDR, CDR2 SFDVKD.

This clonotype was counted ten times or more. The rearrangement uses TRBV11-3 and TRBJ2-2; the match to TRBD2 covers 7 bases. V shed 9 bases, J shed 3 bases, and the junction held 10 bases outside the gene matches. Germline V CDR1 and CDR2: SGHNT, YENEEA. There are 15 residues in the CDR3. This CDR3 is CASSGLGRDTGELFF. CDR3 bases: TGTGCCAGTTCCGGACTAGGGCGTGACACCGGGGAGCTGTTTTTT.

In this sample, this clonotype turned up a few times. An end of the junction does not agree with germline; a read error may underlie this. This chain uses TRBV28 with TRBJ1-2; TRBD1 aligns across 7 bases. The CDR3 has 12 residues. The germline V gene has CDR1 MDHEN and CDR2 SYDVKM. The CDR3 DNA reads TGTGCCAGCAGAGCCGGGACAGTTAGATCCTCCTTC. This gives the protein CASRAGTVRSSF.

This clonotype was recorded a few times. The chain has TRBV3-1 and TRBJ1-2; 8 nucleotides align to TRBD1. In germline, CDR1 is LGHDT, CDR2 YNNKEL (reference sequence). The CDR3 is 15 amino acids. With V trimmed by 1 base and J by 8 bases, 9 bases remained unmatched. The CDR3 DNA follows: TGTGCCAGCAGCCAAGTCGGACAGGGTGTAAGAGGCTACACCTTC. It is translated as CASSQVGQGVRGYTF.

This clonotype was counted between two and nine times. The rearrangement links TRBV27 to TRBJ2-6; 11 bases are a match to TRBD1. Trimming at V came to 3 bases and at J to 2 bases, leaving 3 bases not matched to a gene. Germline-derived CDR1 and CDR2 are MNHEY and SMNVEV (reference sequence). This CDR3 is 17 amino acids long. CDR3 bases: TGTGCCAGCAGTTTCGGGACAGGGGGTGCTGGGGCCAACGTCCTGACTTTC. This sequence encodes CASSFGTGGAGANVLTF.

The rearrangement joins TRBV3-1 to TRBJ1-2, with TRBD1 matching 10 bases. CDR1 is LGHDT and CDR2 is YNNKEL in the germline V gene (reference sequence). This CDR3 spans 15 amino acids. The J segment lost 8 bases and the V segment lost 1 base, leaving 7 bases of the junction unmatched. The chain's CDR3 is CASSQVVGTGDGYTF. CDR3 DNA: TGTGCCAGCAGCCAAGTAGTTGGGACAGGGGACGGCTACACCTTC.

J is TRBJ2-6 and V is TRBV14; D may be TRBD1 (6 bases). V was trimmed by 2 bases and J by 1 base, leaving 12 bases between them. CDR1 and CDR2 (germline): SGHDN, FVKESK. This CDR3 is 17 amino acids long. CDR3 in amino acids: CASSQLGTPSGANVLTF. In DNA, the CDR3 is TGTGCCAGCAGCCAACTCGGGACACCATCTGGGGCCAACGTCCTGACTTTC.

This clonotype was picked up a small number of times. In nucleotides, the CDR3 is TGTGCCATCAGTCTCGGGACTTCTGGCTCCTACGAGCAGTACGTC. Translated, it gives CAISLGTSGSYEQYV. The chain couples TRBV10-3 to TRBJ2-7; tentative D call: TRBD2 (6 bases). The CDR3 runs 15 residues. Germline CDR1 is ENHRY and CDR2 is SYGVKD. With 5 bases removed from V and 0 bases from J, the gap between germline ends came to 14 bases.